A single sample gave rise to the 26 T cell receptor beta chains below, sequenced in a study of sequential checkpoint blockade in melanoma. TCRdb's copy holds only in-frame clones and misses some; the assay was immunoSEQ multiplex PCR. This table has around 35,000 clones, roughly a third appearing once. Noted treatment: randomized to nivolumab then ipilimumab (arm A) or the reverse (arm B). The sample was tumor tissue (inferred from file names), taken from a patient given nivolumab and ipilimumab in sequence. Receptors were obtained from a human donor with melanoma.

This sequence joins TRBV11-3 and TRBJ2-4; 7 nucleotides match TRBD1. Germline V gene data show CDR1 as SGHNT and CDR2 as YENEEA. The junction had 3 bases not matched to a gene; V was cut back by 0 bases and J by 1 base. The CDR3 is made up of 16 amino acids. Here the CDR3 DNA reads TGTGCCAGCAGCTTAGAGAGGGGGCAGGCCAAAAACATTCAGTACTTC. Residues: CASSLERGQAKNIQYF.

The table lists this clone with many counts. DNA of the CDR3: TGTGCCAGCACCAGCTTAAAGGTTGCCGGAAACACCATATATTTT. Encoded protein: CASTSLKVAGNTIYF. The chain joins TRBV11-3 to TRBJ1-3; no definite D call. Trimming removed 7 bases from V and 4 bases from J, with 17 bases in between. The CDR3 contains 15 residues. In germline, CDR1 is SGHNT, CDR2 YENEEA. Variable domain in full (rest from reference TRBV11-3 and TRBJ1-3): EAGVVQSPRYKIIEKKQPVAFWCNPISGHNTLYWYLQNLGQGPELLIRYENEEAVDDSQLPKDRFSAERLKGVDSTLKIQPAELGDSAVYLCASTSLKVAGNTIYFGEGSWLTVV.

The chain links TRBV14 to TRBJ1-2; 9 bases align to TRBD1. The CDR3 sequence is 15 residues long. The germline V gene has CDR1 SGHDN and CDR2 FVKESK. After removal of 2 bases from V and 5 bases from J, the junction contained 6 bases not matched to a gene. CDR3 amino acids: CASSQTGGSLYGYTF. CDR3 DNA sequence: TGTGCCAGCAGCCAAACAGGGGGCAGCTTATATGGCTACACCTTC.

This clone was seen repeatedly, ten times or more. V gene TRBV11-3 combines with J gene TRBJ1-2; 9 positions agree with TRBD1. Per germline, CDR1 SGHNT and CDR2 YENEEA. This CDR3 comprises 16 residues. The J segment lost 5 bases and the V segment lost 2 bases, leaving 9 bases of the junction unmatched. CDR3 sequence (DNA): TGTGCCAGCAGCTTAATGGGACAGGGAGAAGCTTATGGCTACACCTTC. It codes for CASSLMGQGEAYGYTF.

The sample holds many counts of this clone. This chain connects TRBV7-6 to TRBJ1-2, with TRBD1 matching 7 bases. CDR1 SGHVS and CDR2 FNYEAQ come from the germline V gene. Trimming removed 5 bases from V and 5 bases from J; junction bases left unmatched: 14. The CDR3 covers 16 residues. The CDR3 bases are TGTGCCAGCAGCCACGGACAGGAACCCCCTTCTTATGGCTACACCTTC. This encodes CASSHGQEPPSYGYTF.

The chain joins TRBV6-8 to TRBJ2-5; unclear D gene. Germline-derived CDR1 and CDR2 are MNHGY and SAAAGT. The CDR3 sequence is 12 residues long. The V and J ends lost 5 bases and 7 bases respectively, with 11 bases between them. CDR3 loop: CASSLIYGTQYF. The DNA for the CDR3 is TGTGCCAGCAGTCTCATTTACGGGACCCAGTACTTC.

This clone was seen a single time. The chain links TRBV5-1 to TRBJ1-1; 7 bases align to TRBD1. V lost 0 bases, J lost 5 bases, and 16 bases stayed unmatched. This CDR3 spans 18 amino acids. From germline, CDR1 is SGHRS and CDR2 YFSETQ. Here the CDR3 reads CASSLGTGTVLVGTEAFF. The CDR3 DNA is TGCGCCAGCAGCTTGGGAACCGGGACAGTCCTTGTAGGGACTGAAGCTTTCTTT.

The V gene is TRBV30, the J gene TRBJ2-1, with 7 bases fitting TRBD2. This CDR3 comprises 14 residues. Germline CDR1 and CDR2: GTSNPN and SVGIG (reference sequence). V was clipped by 0 bases and J by 8 bases; unmatched bases: 7. The CDR3 DNA follows: TGTGCCTGGAGTGTCGGCGGGAGTGTCTATGAGCAGTTCTTC. Translated, it gives CAWSVGGSVYEQFF.

This chain uses TRBV28 with TRBJ1-2; possible D gene TRBD1, 6 bases. Germline CDR1 is MDHEN and CDR2 is SYDVKM. The CDR3 length is 13 residues. The V gene lost 8 bases and the J gene lost 0 bases, with 10 bases spanning the gap. The CDR3 DNA reads TGTGCCAGCGGGACAAGAGCTAACTATGGCTACACCTTC. The encoded protein is CASGTRANYGYTF.

A few counts support this clone. The chain uses TRBV6-8 and TRBJ1-4; TRBD1 is a possible D gene (6 bases). Germline V gene sequence: CDR1 MNHGY, CDR2 SAAAGT. This CDR3 is 14 amino acids long. V was shortened by 6 bases and J by 8 bases, with 16 bases between the two germline ends. CDR3 sequence reads: CASSLRTGFEKLFF. In DNA form, the CDR3 reads TGTGCCAGCAGCCTACGTACAGGGTTCGAAAAACTGTTTTTT.

This clone was seen only a few times. The CDR3 DNA reads TGTGCCATCAGCGCGGAGGGTCGCACTGAAGCTTTCTTT. Translated, it gives CAISAEGRTEAFF. The rearrangement joins TRBV6-8 to TRBJ1-1, with D uncertain. V shed 10 bases and J shed 4 bases, with 16 bases lying between them. The CDR3 is made up of 13 amino acids. The germline V gene encodes CDR1 MNHGY and CDR2 SAAAGT.

A few counts support this clone. This sequence joins TRBV1 and TRBJ1-1; the table calls TRBD1, which could not be checked here. TRBV1 is a recognized pseudogene. The length of the CDR3 is 17 residues. The CDR3 loop reads CTSSSGTGGDRGTEAFF. In DNA, the CDR3 is TGCACCAGCAGTTCCGGGACAGGGGGCGATAGGGGCACTGAAGCTTTCTTT.

The rearrangement uses TRBV8-2 and TRBJ2-4; the table assigns TRBD2, which was not confirmed against the DNA. TRBV8-2 represents a pseudogene. The CDR3 extends over 17 amino acids. The CDR3 coding sequence is TGTGCCAGCAGTCTGGGACTAGCGGGGGGGCATCAAAACATTCAGTACTTC. Amino acid sequence: CASSLGLAGGHQNIQYF.

The chain carries TRBV5-1 and TRBJ1-4; possibly TRBD1 for D (5 bases). Trimming cost V 3 bases and J 0 bases, with 9 bases left between them. The CDR3 loop spans 15 amino acids. Germline-derived CDR1 and CDR2 are SGHRS and YFSETQ. The CDR3, as DNA: TGCGCCAGCAGCTGGGACGGATCAACTAATGAAAAACTGTTTTTT. Translation gives CASSWDGSTNEKLFF.

There are many counts of this clone. Compared with germline, one end of the junction differs, possibly owing to a read error. V gene TRBV15 combines with J gene TRBJ2-2; no reliable D call. The CDR3 extends over 14 amino acids. Germline V gene data show CDR1 as LNHNV and CDR2 as YYDKDF (reference sequence). The CDR3 nucleotides read TGTGCCAGCAGCTTAGGAATCGACACCGGGGAGCTGTTTTTT. Its translation: CASSLGIDTGELFF.

The V gene is TRBV11-3, the J gene TRBJ2-1; D is uncertain. V lost 6 bases and J lost 5, with 17 bases in between. CDR1 SGHNT and CDR2 YENEEA come from the germline V gene. The CDR3 has 15 residues. The CDR3 bases are TGTGCCAGCAGTCGGGCTCTCAGTTACGACAATGAGCAGTTCTTC. Translating it yields CASSRALSYDNEQFF.

This clone showed up many times. The rearrangement joins TRBV11-3 to TRBJ1-6; TRBD1 aligns across 9 bases. The germline V gene has CDR1 SGHNT and CDR2 YENEEA. J was trimmed by 9 bases and V by 3 bases; bases with no gene match: 3. This CDR3 comprises 14 residues. CDR3 loop: CASSLTGGFSPLHF. The CDR3 DNA sequence: TGTGCCAGCAGCTTGACAGGGGGGTTTTCACCCCTCCACTTT.

The gene calls are TRBV12-5 and TRBJ1-4; D remains unclear. In germline, CDR1 is LGHNT, CDR2 FRNRAP. Between the trimmed V and J ends, which lost 1 base and 7 bases, there was a span of 10 bases. CDR3 size: 14 residues. The CDR3 sequence: CASGLAAFGEKLFF. In DNA form, the CDR3 reads TGTGCTAGTGGTTTGGCCGCGTTTGGTGAAAAACTGTTTTTT.

This clone has ten or more counts. The chain employs TRBV9 and TRBJ2-5; 14 bases fit TRBD2. Trimming took 3 bases from V and 3 from J; bases not matched to a gene: 10. CDR3 length equals 18 residues. CDR1 and CDR2 (germline): SGDLS, YYNGEE. CDR3 sequence (DNA): TGTGCCAGCAGCGCTGGGACTAGCGGGGGTGATTTAAAAGAGACCCAGTACTTC. This encodes CASSAGTSGGDLKETQYF.

CDR3 residues: CASSPPSVRSLGNEQFF. In DNA form, the CDR3 reads TGTGCCAGCTCACCACCGTCTGTTCGTAGTTTGGGTAATGAGCAGTTCTTC. The J gene is TRBJ2-1, the V gene TRBV18; unclear D gene. The CDR3 covers 17 residues. Germline loops: CDR1 KGHSH, CDR2 LQKENI. The V and J ends lost 0 bases and 7 bases respectively, with 19 bases between them.

V and J are TRBV19 and TRBJ2-1; 13 bases fit TRBD2. Germline values: CDR1 LNHDA, CDR2 SQIVND (reference sequence). V was clipped by 5 bases and J by 4 bases; unmatched bases: 5. The CDR3 contains 16 residues. The CDR3 region is CASSPRGLAGYNEQFF. The CDR3 DNA reads as TGTGCCAGTAGTCCCCGGGGACTAGCGGGGTACAATGAGCAGTTCTTC.

This clone was observed a handful of times. The CDR3 DNA is TGTGCCAGCAGTCCCTGGACTAGCGGGAGTTATGAGCAGTTCTTC. The encoded protein is CASSPWTSGSYEQFF. V is TRBV6-8 and J is TRBJ2-1, with TRBD2 matching over 13 bases. This CDR3 region has 15 residues. Germline V CDR1 and CDR2: MNHGY, SAAAGT. J gave up 8 bases and V 5 bases, and 6 bases lay outside the gene matches.

This clone was observed many times. This sequence joins TRBV4-1 and TRBJ2-3; D is perhaps TRBD1 or TRBD2 (5 bases each). Germline CDR1 and CDR2: MGHRA and YSYEKL. The CDR3 is made up of 15 amino acids. The V gene lost 2 bases and the J gene lost 1 base, with 10 bases spanning the gap. In nucleotides, the CDR3 is TGCGCCAGCAGCCAACCCGGGACCGGCACAGATACGCAGTATTTT. Translating it yields CASSQPGTGTDTQYF.

The chain joins TRBV11-3 to TRBJ1-3; 7 bases agree with TRBD1. Germline values: CDR1 SGHNT, CDR2 YENEEA. V lost 6 bases and J lost 0; bases outside the gene matches: 11. This CDR3 is built from 17 residues. The CDR3 DNA is TGTGCCAGCAGAGACCTGCGACAGGGTCTCTCTGGAAACACCATATATTTT. Translation gives CASRDLRQGLSGNTIYF.

This clone was counted between two and nine times. J is TRBJ2-3 and V is TRBV28, with 8 positions matching TRBD1. Germline trimming cut 10 bases from V and 7 bases from J; bases unmatched to any gene: 10. CDR1 is MDHEN and CDR2 is SYDVKM in the germline V gene. The CDR3 loop spans 13 amino acids. CDR3 sequence: CATLDRDGYTQYF. CDR3 coding DNA: TGTGCCACCCTGGACAGGGATGGTTATACGCAGTATTTT.

The chain couples TRBV28 to TRBJ2-7, with 10 nucleotides matching TRBD2. The CDR3 is made up of 15 amino acids. V shed 3 bases and J 3 bases; nucleotides not matched to a gene: 5. Germline lookup yields CDR1 MDHEN and CDR2 SYDVKM. CDR3 protein: CASSFTGTSVYEQYF. CDR3 sequence (DNA): TGTGCCAGCAGTTTCACCGGGACTAGCGTCTACGAGCAGTACTTC.